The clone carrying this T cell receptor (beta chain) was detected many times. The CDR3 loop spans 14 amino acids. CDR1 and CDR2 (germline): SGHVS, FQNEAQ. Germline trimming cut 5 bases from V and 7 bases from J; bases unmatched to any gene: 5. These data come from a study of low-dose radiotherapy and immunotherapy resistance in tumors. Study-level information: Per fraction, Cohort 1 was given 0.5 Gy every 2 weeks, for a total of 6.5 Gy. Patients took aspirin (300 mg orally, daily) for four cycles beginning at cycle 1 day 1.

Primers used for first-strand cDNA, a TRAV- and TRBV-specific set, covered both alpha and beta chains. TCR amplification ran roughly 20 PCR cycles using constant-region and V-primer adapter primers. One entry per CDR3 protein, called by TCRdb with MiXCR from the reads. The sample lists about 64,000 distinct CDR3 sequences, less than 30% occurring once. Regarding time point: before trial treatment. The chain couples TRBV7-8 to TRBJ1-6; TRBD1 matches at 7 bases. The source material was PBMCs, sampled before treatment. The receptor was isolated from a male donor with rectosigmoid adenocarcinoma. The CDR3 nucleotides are TGTGCCAGCAGCCCACAGGGGTACAATTCACCCCTCCACTTT. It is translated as CASSPQGYNSPLHF.